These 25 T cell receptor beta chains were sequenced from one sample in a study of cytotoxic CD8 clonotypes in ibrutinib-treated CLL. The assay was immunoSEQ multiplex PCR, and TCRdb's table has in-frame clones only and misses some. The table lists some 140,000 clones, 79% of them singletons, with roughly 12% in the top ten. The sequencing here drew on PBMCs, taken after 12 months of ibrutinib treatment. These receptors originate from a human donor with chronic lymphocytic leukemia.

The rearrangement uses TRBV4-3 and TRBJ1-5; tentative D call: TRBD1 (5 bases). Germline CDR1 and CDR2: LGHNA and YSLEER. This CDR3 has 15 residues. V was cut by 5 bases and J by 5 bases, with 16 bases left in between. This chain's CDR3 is CASSRQPGGDQPQHF. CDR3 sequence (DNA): TGCGCCAGCAGCAGACAGCCCGGAGGGGATCAGCCCCAGCATTTT.

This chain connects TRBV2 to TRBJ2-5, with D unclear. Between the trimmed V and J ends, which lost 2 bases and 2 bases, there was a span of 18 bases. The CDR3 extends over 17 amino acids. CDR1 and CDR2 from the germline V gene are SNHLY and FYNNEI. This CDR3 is CASSEPSPSAWQETQYF. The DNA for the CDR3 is TGTGCCAGCAGTGAACCATCGCCAAGCGCCTGGCAAGAGACCCAGTACTTC.

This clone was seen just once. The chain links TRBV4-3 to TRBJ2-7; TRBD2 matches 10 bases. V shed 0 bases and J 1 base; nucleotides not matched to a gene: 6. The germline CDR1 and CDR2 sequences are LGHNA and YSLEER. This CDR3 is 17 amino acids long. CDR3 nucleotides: TGCGCCAGCAGCCAAGATTTCAGCGGGAGGGCTTCCTACGAGCAGTACTTC. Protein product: CASSQDFSGRASYEQYF.

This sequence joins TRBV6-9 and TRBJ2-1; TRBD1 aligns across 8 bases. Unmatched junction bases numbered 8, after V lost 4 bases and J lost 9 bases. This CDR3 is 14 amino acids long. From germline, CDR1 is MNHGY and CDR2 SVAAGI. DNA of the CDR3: TGTGCCAGCAGTTCCGGCAGGGGGCATGGTGAGCAGTTCTTC. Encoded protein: CASSSGRGHGEQFF.

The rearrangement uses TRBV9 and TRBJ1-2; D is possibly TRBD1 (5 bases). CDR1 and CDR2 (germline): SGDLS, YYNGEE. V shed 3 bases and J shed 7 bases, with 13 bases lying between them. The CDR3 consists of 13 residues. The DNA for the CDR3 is TGTGCCAGCAGCGCAGGACCAGGGAGTGGCTACACCTTC. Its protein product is CASSAGPGSGYTF.

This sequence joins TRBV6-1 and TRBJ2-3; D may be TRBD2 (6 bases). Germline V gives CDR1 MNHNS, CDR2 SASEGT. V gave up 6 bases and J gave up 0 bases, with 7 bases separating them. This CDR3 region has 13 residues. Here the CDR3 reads CASRGLSTDTQYF. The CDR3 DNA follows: TGTGCCAGCAGGGGACTGAGCACAGATACGCAGTATTTT.

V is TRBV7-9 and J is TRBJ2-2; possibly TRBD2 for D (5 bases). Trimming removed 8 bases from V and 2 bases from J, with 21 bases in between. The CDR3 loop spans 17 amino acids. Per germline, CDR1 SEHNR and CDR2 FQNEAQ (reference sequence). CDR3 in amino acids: CASLPNAAGLNTGELFF. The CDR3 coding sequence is TGTGCCAGCCTCCCAAATGCAGCCGGACTTAACACCGGGGAGCTGTTTTTT.

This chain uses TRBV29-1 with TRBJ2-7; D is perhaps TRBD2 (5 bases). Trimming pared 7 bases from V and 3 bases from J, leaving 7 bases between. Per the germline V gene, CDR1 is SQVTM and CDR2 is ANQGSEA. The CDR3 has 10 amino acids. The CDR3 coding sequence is TGCAGCGCTGGGAGCTACGAGCAGTACTTC. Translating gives CSAGSYEQYF.

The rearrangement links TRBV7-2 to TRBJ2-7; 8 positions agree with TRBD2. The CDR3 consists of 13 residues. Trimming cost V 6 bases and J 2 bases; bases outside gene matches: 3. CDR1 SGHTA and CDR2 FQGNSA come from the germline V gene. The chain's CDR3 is CASRVAGTYEQYF. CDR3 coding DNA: TGTGCCAGCAGGGTAGCGGGAACCTACGAGCAGTACTTC.

CDR3: CASSIIRGLNTEAFF. The CDR3 DNA reads TGTGCCAGCAGCATAATCAGGGGGCTGAACACTGAAGCTTTCTTT. The rearrangement uses TRBV13 and TRBJ1-1; 8 bases line up with TRBD1. The germline V gene has CDR1 PRHDT and CDR2 FYEKMQ (reference sequence). The CDR3 runs 15 residues. J gave up 0 bases and V 5 bases, and 5 bases lay outside the gene matches.

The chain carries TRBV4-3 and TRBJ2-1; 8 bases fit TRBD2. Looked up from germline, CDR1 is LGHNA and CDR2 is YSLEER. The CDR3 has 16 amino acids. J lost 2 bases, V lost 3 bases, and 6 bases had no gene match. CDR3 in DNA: TGCGCCAGCAGCCAGGAAATTAGCGGGGCCTACAATGAGCAGTTCTTC. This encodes CASSQEISGAYNEQFF.

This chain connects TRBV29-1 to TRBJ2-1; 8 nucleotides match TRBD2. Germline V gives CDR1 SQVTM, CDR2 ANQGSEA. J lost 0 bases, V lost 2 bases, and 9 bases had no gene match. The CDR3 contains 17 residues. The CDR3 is CSVEPTLAGSSYNEQFF. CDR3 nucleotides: TGCAGCGTTGAACCAACATTAGCGGGGAGCTCCTACAATGAGCAGTTCTTC.

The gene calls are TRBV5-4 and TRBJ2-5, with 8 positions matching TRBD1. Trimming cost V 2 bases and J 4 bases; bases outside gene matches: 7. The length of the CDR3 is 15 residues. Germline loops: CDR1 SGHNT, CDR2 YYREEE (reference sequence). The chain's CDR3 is CASSLVQGGGETQYF. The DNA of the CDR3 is TGTGCCAGCAGCTTAGTACAGGGGGGAGGAGAGACCCAGTACTTC.

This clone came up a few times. CDR3 sequence (DNA): TGTGCCAGCAGCTTACTTCGAGGGTGGAACACCATATATTTT. Protein sequence: CASSLLRGWNTIYF. The chain couples TRBV7-2 to TRBJ1-3; D call uncertain. V was clipped by 2 bases and J by 7 bases, with 12 bases between them. This CDR3 comprises 14 residues. Germline CDR1 reads SGHTA; CDR2 reads FQGNSA. Full variable domain (rest looked up from reference TRBV7-2 and TRBJ1-3): GAGVSQSPSNKVTEKGKDVELRCDPISGHTALYWYRQSLGQGLEFLIYFQGNSAPDKSGLPSDRFSAERTGGSVSTLTIQRTQQEDSAVYLCASSLLRGWNTIYFGEGSWLTVV.

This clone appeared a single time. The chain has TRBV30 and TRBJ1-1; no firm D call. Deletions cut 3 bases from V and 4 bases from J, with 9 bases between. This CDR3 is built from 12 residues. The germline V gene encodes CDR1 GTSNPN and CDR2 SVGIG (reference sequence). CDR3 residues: CAWSRSSTEAFF. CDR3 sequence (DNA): TGTGCCTGGAGCCGGTCGAGCACTGAAGCTTTCTTT.

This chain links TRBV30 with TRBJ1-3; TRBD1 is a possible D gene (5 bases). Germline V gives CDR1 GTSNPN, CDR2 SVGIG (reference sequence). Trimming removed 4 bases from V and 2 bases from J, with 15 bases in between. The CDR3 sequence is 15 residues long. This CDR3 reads CAWNLGGGAGNTIYF. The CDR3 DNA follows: TGTGCCTGGAATCTAGGTGGAGGGGCTGGAAACACCATATATTTT.

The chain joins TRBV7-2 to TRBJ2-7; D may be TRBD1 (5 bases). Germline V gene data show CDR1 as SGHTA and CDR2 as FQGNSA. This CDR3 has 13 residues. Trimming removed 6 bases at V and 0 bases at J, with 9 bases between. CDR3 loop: CASRTASSYEQYF. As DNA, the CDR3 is TGTGCCAGCAGGACAGCAAGCTCCTACGAGCAGTACTTC.

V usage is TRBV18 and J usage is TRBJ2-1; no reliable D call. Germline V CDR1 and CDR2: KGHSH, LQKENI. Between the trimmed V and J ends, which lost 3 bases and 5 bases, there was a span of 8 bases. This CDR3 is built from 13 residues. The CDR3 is CASSPEVNNEQFF. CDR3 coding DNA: TGTGCCAGCTCACCTGAGGTTAACAATGAGCAGTTCTTC.

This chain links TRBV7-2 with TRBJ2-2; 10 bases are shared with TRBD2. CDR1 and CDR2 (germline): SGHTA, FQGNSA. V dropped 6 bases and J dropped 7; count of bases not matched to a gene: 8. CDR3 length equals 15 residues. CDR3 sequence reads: CASSSSGRRSGELFF. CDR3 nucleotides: TGTGCCAGCAGTAGTAGCGGGAGGAGAAGCGGGGAGCTGTTTTTT.

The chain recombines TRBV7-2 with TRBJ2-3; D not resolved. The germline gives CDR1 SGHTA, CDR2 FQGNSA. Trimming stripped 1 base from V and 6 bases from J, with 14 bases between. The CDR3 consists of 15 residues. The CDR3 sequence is CASSLVLLDADTQYF. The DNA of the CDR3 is TGTGCCAGCAGCTTAGTTTTGCTTGACGCGGATACGCAGTATTTT.

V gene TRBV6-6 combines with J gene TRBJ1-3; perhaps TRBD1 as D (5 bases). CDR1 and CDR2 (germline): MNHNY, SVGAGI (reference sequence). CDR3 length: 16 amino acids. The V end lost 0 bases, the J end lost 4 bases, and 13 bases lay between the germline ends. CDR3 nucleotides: TGTGCCAGCAGTTACTCGAGGGGTCGGGGAGGAAACACCATATATTTT. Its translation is CASSYSRGRGGNTIYF.

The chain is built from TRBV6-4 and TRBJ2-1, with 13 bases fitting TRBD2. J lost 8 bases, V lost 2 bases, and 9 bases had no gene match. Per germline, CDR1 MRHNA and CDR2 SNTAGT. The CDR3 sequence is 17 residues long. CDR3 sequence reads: CASSDEGLAGRSHEQFF. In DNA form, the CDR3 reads TGTGCCAGCAGTGACGAGGGACTAGCGGGAAGGTCCCATGAGCAGTTCTTC.

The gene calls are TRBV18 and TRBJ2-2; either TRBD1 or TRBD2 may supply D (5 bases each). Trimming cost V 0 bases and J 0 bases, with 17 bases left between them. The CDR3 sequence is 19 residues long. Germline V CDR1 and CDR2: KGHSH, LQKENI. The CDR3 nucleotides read TGTGCCAGCTCACCACCGAGAGGGGTTGGGGGTCCGAACACCGGGGAGCTGTTTTTT. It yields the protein CASSPPRGVGGPNTGELFF.

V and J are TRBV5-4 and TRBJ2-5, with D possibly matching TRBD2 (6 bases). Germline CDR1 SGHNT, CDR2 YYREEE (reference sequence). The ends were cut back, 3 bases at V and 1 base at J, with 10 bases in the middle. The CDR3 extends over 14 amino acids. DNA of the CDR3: TGTGCCAGCAGCTCGATACTAGCCCAAGAGACCCAGTACTTC. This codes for CASSSILAQETQYF.

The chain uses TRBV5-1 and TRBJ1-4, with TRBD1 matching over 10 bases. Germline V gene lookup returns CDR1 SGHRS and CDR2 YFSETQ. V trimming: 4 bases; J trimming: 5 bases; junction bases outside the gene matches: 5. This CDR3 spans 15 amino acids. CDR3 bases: TGCGCCAGCAGCGCCCTGACAGGGGGCAATGAAAAACTGTTTTTT. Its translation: CASSALTGGNEKLFF.